The source of this T cell receptor (beta chain) is a study of T cell responses to AZD1222 COVID-19 vaccine. General study findings and limits: Spike-specific TCR breadth and depth both grew after two AZD1222 doses.

Some clones are missing from TCRdb's copy, which holds only in-frame ones; the method was immunoSEQ multiplex PCR. Among 90,000 to 110,000 clones listed, 70% to 90% were seen once. In the case of this clone: Its antigen is unknown.

There are 13 residues in the CDR3. The germline V gene has CDR1 LNHDA and CDR2 SQIVND (reference sequence). Trimming removed 4 bases from V and 0 bases from J, with 3 bases in between. The chain joins TRBV19 to TRBJ2-2, with D hard to call. The source material was peripheral blood, sampled on day 0 of AZD1222 vaccination. The source is an adult in good health. CDR3: CASSNPNTGELFF. DNA of the CDR3: TGTGCCAGTAGTAACCCGAACACCGGGGAGCTGTTTTTT.